The 27 T cell receptor beta chains reported below all come from one sample, sequenced in a study of PD-1 blockade in classical Hodgkin lymphoma. Profiling relied on immunoSEQ multiplex PCR, and the TCRdb table lists in-frame clones only, not all of them. The sample yields over 60,000 clones, less than 95% seen once. The time point is: cycle 4 day 1 (C4D1), after 6 weeks of nivolumab. Following autologous stem cell transplantation, relapse occurred in every patient, and exposure to brentuximab vedotin varied. Material: peripheral blood mononuclear cells (PBMCs), obtained before the fourth cycle of nivolumab. Source of these receptors: a human donor with classical Hodgkin lymphoma.

Details on this clone: Germline and junction disagree at one end, which may indicate a read error. V and J are TRBV7-7 and TRBJ2-7; D remains ambiguous. The CDR3 consists of 13 residues. Germline V CDR1 and CDR2: SSHAT, FNYEAQ (reference sequence). DNA for the CDR3: TGTGCTAGCAGCTTAGGTTTCGGCTACGAGCAGTACTTC. It specifies CASSLGFGYEQYF.

This chain uses TRBV2 with TRBJ1-1; TRBD1 agrees at 7 bases. The CDR3 is 14 amino acids. V was pared by 8 bases and J by 2 bases, with 8 bases of the junction left unmatched. Germline V gene sequence: CDR1 SNHLY, CDR2 FYNNEI. The chain's CDR3 is CASGPGQSNTEAFF. The DNA for the CDR3 is TGTGCCAGCGGGCCGGGACAGTCTAACACTGAAGCTTTCTTT.

The gene calls are TRBV29-1 and TRBJ2-3, with a possible D match to TRBD1 (6 bases). This CDR3 spans 15 amino acids. V shed 2 bases and J shed 6 bases, with 18 bases lying between them. CDR1 is SQVTM and CDR2 is ANQGSEA in the germline V gene. The CDR3 region is CSVERWGRPPDTQYF. The CDR3 DNA is TGCAGCGTTGAAAGGTGGGGGCGCCCGCCCGATACGCAGTATTTT.

J is TRBJ2-7 and V is TRBV19, with a tentative D call TRBD2 (6 bases). Trimming took 6 bases from V and 2 from J, leaving 17 bases between them. Germline V gives CDR1 LNHDA, CDR2 SQIVND (reference sequence). This CDR3 comprises 15 residues. In DNA form, the CDR3 reads TGTGCCAGTAGCTTTGGGGGGTCTTCTACCTACGAGCAGTACTTC. This translates into CASSFGGSSTYEQYF.

This clone has just one count. The junction and the germline gene differ at one end; a read error may be behind it. The V and J genes are TRBV5-1 and TRBJ1-4; 9 bases fit TRBD1. This CDR3 is 16 amino acids long. Germline V CDR1 and CDR2: SGHRS, YFSETQ. The CDR3 bases are TGCGCCAGCAGTTTGGGACAGGGATTAGGGAATGAAAAACTGTTTTTT. It encodes CASSLGQGLGNEKLFF.

This sequence joins TRBV30 and TRBJ2-5; 9 nucleotides align to TRBD2. Germline CDR1 reads GTSNPN; CDR2 reads SVGIG (reference sequence). J lost 3 bases, V lost 8 bases, and 13 bases had no gene match. The CDR3 runs 15 residues. The CDR3 DNA sequence: TGTGCCCGTGAGGGGGCTAGCGGGGCGAAAGAGACCCAGTACTTC. It yields the protein CAREGASGAKETQYF. The entire variable domain, with the rest obtained from reference TRBV30 and TRBJ2-5, is as follows: SQTIHQWPATLVQPVGSPLSLECTVEGTSNPNLYWYRQAAGRGLQLLFYSVGIGQISSEVPQNLSASRPQDRQFILSSKKLLLSDSGFYLCAREGASGAKETQYFGPGTRLLVL.

The chain couples TRBV27 to TRBJ1-6; 7 bases fit TRBD1. The germline gives CDR1 MNHEY, CDR2 SMNVEV (reference sequence). The CDR3 loop spans 14 amino acids. V lost 7 bases and J lost 10; bases outside the gene matches: 10. In nucleotides, the CDR3 is TGTGCCAGCACCAAGGGGACAGAAGGATCACCCCTCCACTTT. Translated, it gives CASTKGTEGSPLHF.

The chain links TRBV29-1 to TRBJ2-1; 10 positions match TRBD2. Per the germline V gene, CDR1 is SQVTM and CDR2 is ANQGSEA. J lost 7 bases, V lost 8 bases, and 8 bases had no gene match. The CDR3 is 13 residues long. The CDR3 DNA reads as TGCAGCTTCGAGCGGGGGGGCCCAAATGAGCAGTTCTTC. It encodes CSFERGGPNEQFF.

This clone was found once. V and J are TRBV5-1 and TRBJ1-2; D is possibly TRBD1 (6 bases). V was clipped by 0 bases and J by 8 bases, with 14 bases between them. The CDR3 spans 14 residues. The V gene's germline CDR1 is SGHRS and CDR2 YFSETQ. The CDR3 reads CASSLGAGAEGYTF. Here the CDR3 DNA reads TGCGCCAGCAGCTTGGGTGCGGGGGCGGAAGGCTACACCTTC. The full variable domain, in which reference TRBV5-1 and TRBJ1-2 provide the parts outside the CDR3, is KAGVTQTPRYLIKTRGQQVTLSCSPISGHRSVSWYQQTPGQGLQFLFEYFSETQRNKGNFPGRFSGRQFSNSRSEMNVSTLELGDSALYLCASSLGAGAEGYTFGSGTRLTVV.

The rearrangement links TRBV5-1 to TRBJ2-3; D may be TRBD1 (6 bases). There are 12 residues in the CDR3. V was shortened by 5 bases and J by 4 bases, with 8 bases between the two germline ends. CDR1 and CDR2 from the germline V gene are SGHRS and YFSETQ. The CDR3 here is CASRQGPDTQYF. The CDR3 DNA is TGCGCCAGCAGACAGGGCCCAGATACGCAGTATTTT.

This clone was detected a few times. This chain joins TRBV2 and TRBJ1-2, with D possibly TRBD1 on 5 matching bases. Trimming pared 5 bases from V and 0 bases from J, leaving 19 bases between. In germline, CDR1 is SNHLY, CDR2 FYNNEI. This CDR3 comprises 17 residues. The DNA for the CDR3 is TGTGCCAGCAGTCAAAGGGGTCAGGACCGAGCTAACTATGGCTACACCTTC. Translated: CASSQRGQDRANYGYTF. The full variable domain, in which reference TRBV2 and TRBJ1-2 provide the parts outside the CDR3, is EPEVTQTPSHQVTQMGQEVILRCVPISNHLYFYWYRQILGQKVEFLVSFYNNEISEKSEIFDDQFSVERPDGSNFTLKIRSTKLEDSAMYFCASSQRGQDRANYGYTFGSGTRLTVV.

The gene calls are TRBV6-5 and TRBJ1-2; TRBD1 aligns across 7 bases. Per the germline V gene, CDR1 is MNHEY and CDR2 is SVGAGI. The V gene end was trimmed by 8 bases and the J gene end by 8 bases; junction bases not matched to a gene: 11. The CDR3 covers 13 residues. The CDR3 sequence is CASGGGGLGGYTF. CDR3 nucleotide sequence: TGTGCCAGCGGCGGAGGGGGCTTAGGCGGCTACACCTTC.

This chain connects TRBV14 to TRBJ2-5; D gene ambiguous. The CDR3 has 15 amino acids. V dropped 2 bases and J dropped 1 base, with 11 bases sitting between them. The germline V gene encodes CDR1 SGHDN and CDR2 FVKESK. CDR3: CASSQRWATQETQYF. The CDR3 DNA reads TGTGCCAGCAGCCAACGCTGGGCTACCCAAGAGACCCAGTACTTC.

In DNA form, the CDR3 reads TGTGCCAGCAGGAAGGTATCGGGGGCGAGGGGCTACACCTTC. It yields the protein CASRKVSGARGYTF. This chain links TRBV11-2 with TRBJ1-2; maybe TRBD1 (6 bases). CDR1 and CDR2 (germline): SGHAT, FQNNGV. The CDR3 sequence is 14 residues long. Trimming took 6 bases from V and 8 from J, leaving 19 bases between them.

With respect to this clone: One end of the junction fails to match germline, which may point to a read error. V gene TRBV2 combines with J gene TRBJ1-1; D is undetermined. This CDR3 is 10 amino acids long. The germline CDR1 and CDR2 sequences are SNHLY and FYNNEI. The CDR3 nucleotides are TGTGCCACATTTAACATTGAAGCTTTCTTT. Translating it yields CATFNIEAFF.

V usage is TRBV7-9 and J usage is TRBJ2-3; 8 nucleotides match TRBD2. Germline CDR1 SEHNR, CDR2 FQNEAQ (reference sequence). The V segment lost 0 bases and the J segment 6 bases; nucleotides outside the gene matches: 8. The CDR3 extends over 16 amino acids. CDR3 sequence reads: CASSLAVGGGSDTQYF. The CDR3, as DNA: TGTGCCAGCAGCTTAGCTGTCGGCGGGGGGTCGGATACGCAGTATTTT.

The genes are TRBV29-1 and TRBJ2-7; D perhaps matches TRBD2 (7 bases). This CDR3 region has 14 residues. Germline V lookup: CDR1 SQVTM, CDR2 ANQGSEA. Trimming removed 3 bases from V and 5 bases from J, with 17 bases in between. CDR3 nucleotides: TGCAGCGTTGACGGACTAGGTACAGGGAACGAGCAGTACTTC. It translates to CSVDGLGTGNEQYF.

This chain joins TRBV19 and TRBJ2-7; a possible D gene is TRBD2 (5 bases). The germline gives CDR1 LNHDA, CDR2 SQIVND (reference sequence). V lost 2 bases to trimming and J lost 5 bases, with 16 bases between them. The CDR3 sequence is 15 residues long. The CDR3 DNA reads as TGTGCCAGTAGTATACCGGGCACGGTGAGGGACGAGCAGTACTTC. This encodes CASSIPGTVRDEQYF.

In this sample, this clone turned up once. The chain has TRBV7-2 and TRBJ1-6, with TRBD1 matching 9 bases. This CDR3 spans 14 amino acids. Per germline, CDR1 SGHTA and CDR2 FQGNSA. The trim removed 4 bases at V and 7 bases at J, leaving 2 bases unmatched. The CDR3 DNA sequence: TGTGCCAGCAGCTGGGGACAGGGCAATTCACCCCTCCACTTT. Its protein product is CASSWGQGNSPLHF. The full variable domain, in which reference TRBV7-2 and TRBJ1-6 provide the parts outside the CDR3, is GAGVSQSPSNKVTEKGKDVELRCDPISGHTALYWYRQSLGQGLEFLIYFQGNSAPDKSGLPSDRFSAERTGGSVSTLTIQRTQQEDSAVYLCASSWGQGNSPLHFGNGTRLTVT.

Here the CDR3 reads CASSEIDFTYEQYF. CDR3 sequence (DNA): TGTGCCAGCAGTGAAATAGACTTTACCTACGAGCAGTACTTC. The chain employs TRBV6-1 and TRBJ2-7; D ambiguous. This CDR3 is 14 amino acids long. Germline lookup yields CDR1 MNHNS and CDR2 SASEGT. The germline V and J ends were trimmed by 2 bases and 2 bases, with 10 bases remaining between them.

The chain recombines TRBV14 with TRBJ2-1; no clear D gene. The germline CDR1 and CDR2 sequences are SGHDN and FVKESK. CDR3 length: 15 amino acids. V lost 1 base, J lost 4 bases, and 11 bases lay in between. This CDR3 reads CASSQGEGSYNEQFF. In DNA, the CDR3 is TGTGCCAGCAGCCAAGGAGAAGGATCTTACAATGAGCAGTTCTTC. The whole variable domain, filled in from reference TRBV14 and TRBJ2-1, reads EAGVTQFPSHSVIEKGQTVTLRCDPISGHDNLYWYRRVMGKEIKFLLHFVKESKQDESGMPNNRFLAERTGGTYSTLKVQPAELEDSGVYFCASSQGEGSYNEQFFGPGTRLTVL.

This sequence joins TRBV10-3 and TRBJ2-3; 8 nucleotides line up with TRBD2. This CDR3 has 15 amino acids. Germline assignment: CDR1 ENHRY and CDR2 SYGVKD. J gave up 4 bases and V 6 bases, and 9 bases lay outside the gene matches. The CDR3, as DNA: TGTGCCATCAGCGCTAAAGCGGGGGACCCAGATACGCAGTATTTT. Protein sequence: CAISAKAGDPDTQYF.

This chain joins TRBV6-1 and TRBJ2-5, with 8 bases fitting TRBD2. The V gene's germline CDR1 is MNHNS and CDR2 SASEGT. CDR3 size: 14 residues. V gave up 4 bases and J gave up 5 bases; unmatched junction bases: 6. DNA for the CDR3: TGTGCCAGCAGTGTGGTAGCGGGGTTTGAGACCCAGTACTTC. Translation: CASSVVAGFETQYF.

The sample holds one count of this clone. The chain carries TRBV6-5 and TRBJ1-2; 7 bases agree with TRBD1. V shed 4 bases and J 1 base; nucleotides not matched to a gene: 6. CDR1 is MNHEY, CDR2 SVGAGI, per germline. CDR3 length: 15 amino acids. The CDR3 reads CASSWGGGVNYGYTF. DNA of the CDR3: TGTGCCAGCAGTTGGGGAGGGGGCGTTAACTATGGCTACACCTTC.

The chain employs TRBV6-5 and TRBJ1-5; no clear D. The germline V gene has CDR1 MNHEY and CDR2 SVGAGI. V lost 9 bases to trimming and J lost 5 bases, with 17 bases between them. The CDR3 has 14 residues. CDR3: CASRETDLDQPQHF. The CDR3 region has the DNA TGTGCCAGTCGGGAAACGGACCTAGATCAGCCCCAGCATTTT.

V and J are TRBV29-1 and TRBJ1-3, with D possibly matching TRBD1 (5 bases). The germline V gene has CDR1 SQVTM and CDR2 ANQGSEA. This CDR3 contains 13 residues. Deletions cut 6 bases from V and 2 bases from J, with 11 bases between. In DNA, the CDR3 is TGCAGCGTAGCCCAAGGGGCTGGAAACACCATATATTTT. Protein product: CSVAQGAGNTIYF.

This clone was detected once. The gene calls are TRBV10-2 and TRBJ1-2, with a weak D call TRBD1 (6 bases). CDR3 size: 17 residues. The germline gives CDR1 WSHSY, CDR2 SAAADI. With 1 base removed from V and 4 bases from J, the gap between germline ends came to 19 bases. The CDR3 is CASSEFRSGGGVYGYTF. The CDR3 coding sequence is TGCGCCAGCAGTGAGTTTAGGTCGGGAGGGGGTGTCTATGGCTACACCTTC.